This T cell receptor (beta chain) emerged from a study of T cells in Graves' hyperthyroidism and ophthalmopathy. Findings and caveats of the study: Expanded thyroid clonotypes (above 0.001) were mostly also found in blood. A model built on 13 V-J features separated ophthalmopathy from stable hyperthyroidism.

TCR beta CDR3 regions were amplified from RNA. The HTBI primer set drove a first-round RT-PCR of the TCR CDR3. One entry per CDR3 protein, called by TCRdb with MiXCR from the multiplex PCR reads. The repertoire has more than 500,000 distinct CDR3 sequences, around 46% of them found once; the top ten carry roughly 20%. This clonotype was seen ten or more times. Its antigen is not known. V lost 0 bases and J 4 bases, leaving 10 bases between the germline ends. Per the germline V gene, CDR1 is SGHVS and CDR2 is FQNEAQ. This CDR3 comprises 14 residues. The sequencing input was peripheral blood or thyroid tissue (not recorded which). The chain recombines TRBV7-8 with TRBJ2-7, with TRBD2 as a possible D gene (6 bases). The TCR originated in an adult woman with Graves' disease, either hyperthyroidism or ophthalmopathy (not recorded which). CDR3 amino acids: CASSLAVGGYEQYF. The CDR3 bases are TGTGCCAGCAGCTTAGCGGTTGGAGGGTACGAGCAGTACTTC.